The clone carrying this T cell receptor (beta chain) was detected only a few times. This sample is drawn from a study of CD8+ T cells in alopecia areata. Trimming took 4 bases from V and 1 from J, leaving 1 base between them. CDR3 length: 11 amino acids. Per germline, CDR1 SEHNR and CDR2 FQNEAQ (reference sequence). Reverse transcription of extracted RNA yielded cDNA, which provided the sequencing template. The protocol was immunoSEQ multiplex PCR, while the TCRdb copy is restricted to in-frame clones and leaves out a portion. The data hold 150,000 or so clones, with 87% observed a single time. V and J are TRBV7-9 and TRBJ1-1; D not resolved. This material consisted of CD8+ T cells sorted from blood, taken at week 0. The receptor comes from a human donor with alopecia areata. The CDR3 sequence: CASSSNTEAFF. The CDR3 nucleotides read TGTGCCAGCAGCTCGAACACTGAAGCTTTCTTT. Looking up the rest from reference TRBV7-9 and TRBJ1-1 gives the full variable domain: DTGVSQNPRHKITKRGQNVTFRCDPISEHNRLYWYRQTLGQGPEFLTYFQNEAQLEKSRLLSDRFSAERPKGSFSTLEIQRTEQGDSAMYLCASSSNTEAFFGQGTRLTVV.